This passage covers 2 T cell receptor beta chains from one sample sequenced in a study of identical twins. TCRdb processed the 5' RACE reads anew with MiXCR; each CDR3 protein has one entry. The table has hundreds of thousands of distinct CDR3 sequences, less than 25% seen once. The same sample was also used in a study of T cells expressing NK-cell markers.

Sample: PBMCs. Source of these receptors: a woman between 18 and 29 years old in good health.

This chain links TRBV12-3 or TRBV12-4 with TRBJ2-1; 8 bases are a match to TRBD2. J was trimmed by 0 bases and V by 7 bases; bases with no gene match: 5. The CDR3 contains 15 residues. In DNA form, the CDR3 reads TGTGCCAGCACCCAGAGCGGGAGCTCCTACAATGAGCAGTTCTTC. Its translation is CASTQSGSSYNEQFF.

The chain has TRBV9 and TRBJ2-1; D unresolved. Per the germline V gene, CDR1 is SGDLS and CDR2 is YYNGEE. The CDR3 is 11 amino acids. Deletions cut 3 bases from V and 12 bases from J, with 10 bases between. This chain's CDR3 is CASSAHVVQFF. CDR3 bases: TGTGCCAGCAGCGCCCATGTGGTGCAGTTCTTC.